The 3 T cell receptor beta chains presented below share a single source sample, sequenced in a study of vaccination effects on CD4 cells after COVID-19. Their target antigens are unknown. Sequencing in the ViraFEST assay came after antigen-specific CD4+ T cells had been expanded with viral peptide pools, which were used to stimulate PBMC. Investigators separated out CD4+ T cells once around nine days of culture had passed. None of these healthy vaccinees had been infected with SARS-CoV-2 before vaccination. Clones were sequenced by immunoSEQ multiplex PCR, and TCRdb holds only the in-frame ones, with some missing. Of about 55,000 clones listed, under 75% are singletons. The sample consisted of CD4+ T cells from PBMCs cultured with SARS-CoV-2 spike peptides, taken before COVID-19 vaccination. The receptor set was obtained from a human donor who received a COVID-19 vaccine.

The rearrangement links TRBV28 to TRBJ1-6; no clear D. This CDR3 region has 14 residues. The germline V gene has CDR1 MDHEN and CDR2 SYDVKM. Trimming took off 1 base at V and 5 bases at J, with 6 bases between the two ends. CDR3 sequence: CASSLLGNNSPLHF. CDR3 nucleotides: TGTGCCAGCAGTTTATTAGGCAATAATTCACCCCTCCACTTT.

The rearrangement links TRBV9 to TRBJ2-2, with D maybe TRBD2 (5 bases). The germline V gene has CDR1 SGDLS and CDR2 YYNGEE. Trimming pared 3 bases from V and 2 bases from J, leaving 8 bases between. The CDR3 consists of 14 residues. The CDR3, as DNA: TGTGCCAGCAGCGCGGACTTAAACACCGGGGAGCTGTTTTTT. Its translation is CASSADLNTGELFF.

The chain combines TRBV10-3 with TRBJ2-7; perhaps D is TRBD1 or TRBD2 (5 bases each). CDR1 is ENHRY, CDR2 SYGVKD, per germline. CDR3 length: 16 amino acids. V shed 0 bases and J shed 7 bases, with 19 bases lying between them. DNA for the CDR3: TGTGCCATCAGTGAGTCTCGGGGATGGGGGTCGGGGGAGCAGTACTTC. Its protein product is CAISESRGWGSGEQYF.